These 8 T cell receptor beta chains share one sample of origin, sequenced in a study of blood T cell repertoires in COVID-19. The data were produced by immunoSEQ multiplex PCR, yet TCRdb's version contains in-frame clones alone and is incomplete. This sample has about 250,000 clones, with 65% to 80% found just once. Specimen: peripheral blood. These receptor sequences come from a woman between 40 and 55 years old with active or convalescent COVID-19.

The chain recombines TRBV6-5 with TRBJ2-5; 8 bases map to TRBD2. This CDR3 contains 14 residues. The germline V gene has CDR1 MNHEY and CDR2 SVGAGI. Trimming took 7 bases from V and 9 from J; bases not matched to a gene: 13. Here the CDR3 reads CASNPAGALGAQYF. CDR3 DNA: TGTGCCAGCAACCCAGCGGGGGCCCTCGGGGCCCAGTACTTC.

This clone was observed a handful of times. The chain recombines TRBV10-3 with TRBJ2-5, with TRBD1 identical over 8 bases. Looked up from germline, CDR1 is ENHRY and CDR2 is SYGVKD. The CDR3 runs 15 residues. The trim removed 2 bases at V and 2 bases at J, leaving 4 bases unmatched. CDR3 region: CAISELRDRQETQYF. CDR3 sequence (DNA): TGTGCCATCAGTGAGCTCCGGGACAGGCAAGAGACCCAGTACTTC.

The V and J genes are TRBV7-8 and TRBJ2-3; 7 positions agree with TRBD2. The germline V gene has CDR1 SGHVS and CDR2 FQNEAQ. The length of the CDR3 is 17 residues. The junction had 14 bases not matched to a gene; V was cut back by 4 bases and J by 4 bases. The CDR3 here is CASSSAALVTSADTQYF. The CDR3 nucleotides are TGTGCCAGCAGCTCCGCGGCCCTTGTTACTAGCGCAGATACGCAGTATTTT.

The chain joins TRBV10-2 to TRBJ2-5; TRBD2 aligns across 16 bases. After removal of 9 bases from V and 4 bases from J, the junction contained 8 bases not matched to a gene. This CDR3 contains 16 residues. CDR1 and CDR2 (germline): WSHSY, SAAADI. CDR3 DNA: TGCGCCAGGGGACTAGCGGGGGGGCGGAACCTAGAGACCCAGTACTTC. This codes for CARGLAGGRNLETQYF.

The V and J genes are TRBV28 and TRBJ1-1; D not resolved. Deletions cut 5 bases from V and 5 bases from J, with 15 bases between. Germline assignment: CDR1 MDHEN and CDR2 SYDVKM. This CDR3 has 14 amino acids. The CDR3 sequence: CASSRRRDWTEAFF. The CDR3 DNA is TGTGCCAGCAGTCGCCGGAGGGATTGGACTGAAGCTTTCTTT.

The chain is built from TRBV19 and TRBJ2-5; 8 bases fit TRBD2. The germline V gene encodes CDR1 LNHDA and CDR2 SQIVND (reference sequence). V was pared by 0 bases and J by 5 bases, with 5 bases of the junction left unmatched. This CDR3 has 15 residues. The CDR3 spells CASSIERGGTETQYF. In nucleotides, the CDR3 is TGTGCCAGTAGTATAGAACGGGGGGGCACGGAGACCCAGTACTTC.

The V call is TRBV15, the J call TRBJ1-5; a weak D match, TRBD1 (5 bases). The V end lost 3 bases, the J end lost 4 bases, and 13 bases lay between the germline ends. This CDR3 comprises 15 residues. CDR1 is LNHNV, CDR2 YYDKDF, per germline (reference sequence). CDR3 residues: CATSRAPRVNQPQHF. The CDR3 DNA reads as TGTGCCACCAGCAGGGCCCCCAGGGTAAATCAGCCCCAGCATTTT.

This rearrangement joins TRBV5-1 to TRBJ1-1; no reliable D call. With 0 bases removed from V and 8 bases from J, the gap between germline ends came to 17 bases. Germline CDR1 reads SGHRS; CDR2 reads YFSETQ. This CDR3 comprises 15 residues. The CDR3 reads CASSLGTDALIEAFF. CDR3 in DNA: TGCGCCAGCAGCTTGGGGACTGACGCCTTGATAGAAGCTTTCTTT.